The 26 T cell receptor beta chains below all came from one sample that was sequenced in a study of shared clonotypes between healthy human individuals. TCRdb keeps only in-frame clones here, not all; method: immunoSEQ multiplex PCR. The sample has around 700,000 clones; about two thirds are singletons. Source material: memory CD4+ T cells sorted from blood. The subset denotes: CD45RA-negative fraction. All receptors derive from a woman aged 25 to 45 in good health.

This clone was picked up one time. The CDR3 is CASRWSSGTGELFF. CDR3 coding DNA: TGCGCCAGCAGATGGTCTAGCGGAACCGGGGAGCTGTTTTTT. The chain recombines TRBV5-1 with TRBJ2-2; 7 bases fit TRBD2. Germline V lookup: CDR1 SGHRS, CDR2 YFSETQ. This CDR3 is 14 amino acids long. Trimming cost V 5 bases and J 5 bases; bases outside gene matches: 6.

The J gene is TRBJ2-7, the V gene TRBV6-5, with 13 positions matching TRBD2. Germline-derived CDR1 and CDR2 are MNHEY and SVGAGI. The CDR3 totals 14 residues. The V segment lost 5 bases and the J segment 3 bases; nucleotides outside the gene matches: 1. The CDR3 nucleotides read TGTGCCAGCAGTGGACTAGCGGGAGTCTACGAGCAGTACTTC. As protein: CASSGLAGVYEQYF.

The rearrangement links TRBV19 to TRBJ2-7; weak D call: TRBD2 (5 bases). V lost 3 bases, J lost 0 bases, and 12 bases lay in between. From germline, CDR1 is LNHDA and CDR2 SQIVND (reference sequence). The CDR3 runs 15 residues. The CDR3 region has the DNA TGTGCCAGTAGTATCGGCGGGCTCAGCTCCTACGAGCAGTACTTC. This translates into CASSIGGLSSYEQYF.

This clone was observed at least ten times. The same CDR3 arises from other DNA sequences in this sample as well. The chain recombines TRBV28 with TRBJ2-7; 9 bases agree with TRBD1. The V segment lost 5 bases and the J segment 4 bases; nucleotides outside the gene matches: 9. The CDR3 sequence is 15 residues long. The germline V gene encodes CDR1 MDHEN and CDR2 SYDVKM. CDR3 loop: CASSLGTGLGYEQYF. The CDR3, as DNA: TGTGCCAGCAGTCTAGGGACAGGGTTGGGGTACGAGCAGTACTTC. Based on the CDR3 plus reference TRBV28 and TRBJ2-7, the full variable domain is DVKVTQSSRYLVKRTGEKVFLECVQDMDHENMFWYRQDPGLGLRLIYFSYDVKMKEKGDIPEGYSVSREKKERFSLILESASTNQTSMYLCASSLGTGLGYEQYFGPGTRLTVT.

CDR3 residues: CASSLEGRNTEAFF. CDR3 nucleotides: TGCGCCAGCAGCTTGGAGGGCAGAAACACTGAAGCTTTCTTT. The V and J genes are TRBV5-1 and TRBJ1-1; D remains unclear. This CDR3 region has 14 residues. Germline values: CDR1 SGHRS, CDR2 YFSETQ. Trimming shortened V by 0 bases and J by 2 bases, and 8 bases separated the two germline ends.

The chain combines TRBV28 with TRBJ1-2; D unclear. The CDR3 is 12 residues long. V gave up 8 bases and J gave up 5 bases, with 12 bases separating them. CDR1 and CDR2 (germline): MDHEN, SYDVKM. CDR3 region: CASYDGVYGYTF. Here the CDR3 DNA reads TGTGCCAGCTACGACGGGGTATATGGCTACACCTTC.

This chain links TRBV13 with TRBJ2-3; TRBD1 aligns across 9 bases. This CDR3 region has 14 residues. The trim removed 7 bases at V and 5 bases at J, leaving 7 bases unmatched. Germline loops: CDR1 PRHDT, CDR2 FYEKMQ (reference sequence). The chain's CDR3 is CASKGQGMVDTQYF. CDR3 DNA: TGTGCCAGCAAGGGACAGGGAATGGTAGATACGCAGTATTTT.

The rearrangement links TRBV6-4 to TRBJ2-5; 8 bases are a match to TRBD2. The CDR3 spans 18 residues. Germline V lookup: CDR1 MRHNA, CDR2 SNTAGT. The V and J ends lost 2 bases and 4 bases, in that order; junction bases with no gene match: 15. The CDR3 DNA reads TGTGCCAGCAGTGACCCGCGCCGCGGGAGGCGAACGGGAGAGACCCAGTACTTC. Translation: CASSDPRRGRRTGETQYF.

CDR3 DNA: TGTGCCAGCAGCGACCTAGGGTACGAGCAGTACTTC. The encoded protein is CASSDLGYEQYF. The V call is TRBV9, the J call TRBJ2-5, with D unresolved. The J call may be in error: the DNA end matches TRBJ2-7 better. Germline CDR1 is SGDLS and CDR2 is YYNGEE. The CDR3 length is 12 residues.

This sequence joins TRBV7-9 and TRBJ2-7, with TRBD1 matching over 9 bases. The V and J ends lost 5 bases and 2 bases, in that order; junction bases with no gene match: 4. This CDR3 is built from 14 residues. Germline V gives CDR1 SEHNR, CDR2 FQNEAQ (reference sequence). DNA for the CDR3: TGTGCCAGCAGCGCACAGGGGGCTACCTACGAGCAGTACTTC. Translating gives CASSAQGATYEQYF. The whole variable domain, filled in from reference TRBV7-9 and TRBJ2-7, reads DTGVSQNPRHKITKRGQNVTFRCDPISEHNRLYWYRQTLGQGPEFLTYFQNEAQLEKSRLLSDRFSAERPKGSFSTLEIQRTEQGDSAMYLCASSAQGATYEQYFGPGTRLTVT.

This clone was detected many times. J is TRBJ2-3 and V is TRBV6-1; a possible D gene is TRBD2 (6 bases). CDR3 length: 13 amino acids. The germline gives CDR1 MNHNS, CDR2 SASEGT. The V gene lost 7 bases and the J gene lost 2 bases, with 10 bases spanning the gap. CDR3 sequence reads: CASMGLLTDTQYF. The CDR3 nucleotides are TGTGCCAGCATGGGACTCCTCACAGATACGCAGTATTTT.

For the CDR3, the DNA is TGTGCCAGCAGCTCACCGATTAGCGGGATAGGCGAGACCCAGTACTTC. It translates to CASSSPISGIGETQYF. The chain has TRBV7-9 and TRBJ2-5; 8 nucleotides agree with TRBD2. Losses at the gene ends were 4 bases for V and 5 bases for J; bases not matched to a gene: 12. This CDR3 is built from 16 residues. The germline V gene encodes CDR1 SEHNR and CDR2 FQNEAQ (reference sequence).

This chain links TRBV28 with TRBJ1-2; D gene unclear. Germline V gene lookup returns CDR1 MDHEN and CDR2 SYDVKM. V gave up 4 bases and J gave up 7 bases, with 10 bases separating them. The CDR3 runs 12 residues. The CDR3 coding sequence is TGTGCCAGCAGTTGGAATCCCTCTGGCTACACCTTC. Translating gives CASSWNPSGYTF.

The chain couples TRBV2 to TRBJ2-7, with D possibly being TRBD1 or TRBD2 (7 bases each). The germline CDR1 and CDR2 sequences are SNHLY and FYNNEI. The germline V and J ends were trimmed by 8 bases and 5 bases, with 22 bases remaining between them. This CDR3 spans 15 amino acids. The CDR3 bases are TGTGCCAGCGCGCCAGGGGGAGGGCCGTTCGACGAGCAGTACTTC. The encoded protein is CASAPGGGPFDEQYF.

V gene TRBV11-2 combines with J gene TRBJ2-5; possibly TRBD1 for D (5 bases). Germline CDR1 reads SGHAT; CDR2 reads FQNNGV. The V end lost 3 bases, the J end lost 5 bases, and 10 bases lay between the germline ends. The CDR3 runs to 13 residues. CDR3 amino acids: CASSFSRGETQYF. In DNA form, the CDR3 reads TGTGCCAGCAGCTTCAGTAGGGGTGAGACCCAGTACTTC.

The CDR3 here is CASSFFRTDTQYF. Written as DNA, the CDR3 is TGTGCCAGCAGCTTCTTCCGCACAGATACGCAGTATTTT. The chain links TRBV11-1 to TRBJ2-3, with no clear D. Germline assignment: CDR1 SGHAT and CDR2 FQDESV (reference sequence). CDR3 length: 13 amino acids. Trimming removed 3 bases at V and 1 base at J, with 5 bases between.

This clone was counted only a few times. The rearrangement uses TRBV18 and TRBJ2-7; D unresolved. The CDR3 consists of 14 residues. Germline values: CDR1 KGHSH, CDR2 LQKENI. V was pared by 2 bases and J by 3 bases, with 11 bases between. The CDR3 reads CASSPSSTDYEQYF. The CDR3 DNA is TGTGCCAGCTCACCATCCTCTACGGACTACGAGCAGTACTTC.

This chain links TRBV5-4 with TRBJ2-1, with 9 bases matching TRBD2. This CDR3 is 17 amino acids long. CDR1 and CDR2 from the germline V gene are SGHNT and YYREEE (reference sequence). With 4 bases clipped from V and 1 base from J, the junction kept 9 bases outside the gene matches. CDR3 residues: CASSTGVAGASYNEQFF. CDR3 nucleotides: TGTGCCAGCAGCACTGGAGTAGCGGGAGCGTCCTACAATGAGCAGTTCTTC.

The V gene is TRBV5-4, the J gene TRBJ2-5; 9 bases match TRBD2. The V segment lost 3 bases and the J segment 0 bases; nucleotides outside the gene matches: 18. The CDR3 covers 20 residues. Germline values: CDR1 SGHNT, CDR2 YYREEE (reference sequence). For the CDR3, the DNA is TGTGCCAGCAGCTCCCGGCGGGGGGGCGGGAGAGTAGGCAACCAAGAGACCCAGTACTTC. Protein: CASSSRRGGGRVGNQETQYF.

This clone was observed once. A read error may be the cause here, since a much bigger clone is one base away. The chain has TRBV6-6 and TRBJ2-1; D perhaps matches TRBD1 (6 bases). The V end lost 6 bases, the J end lost 4 bases, and 10 bases lay between the germline ends. The CDR3 contains 13 residues. Germline loops: CDR1 MNHNY, CDR2 SVGAGI (reference sequence). DNA for the CDR3: TGTGCCAGCAGCCCGGGACATTACAATGAGCAGTTCTTC. Protein: CASSPGHYNEQFF.

The table lists this clone with a few counts. This chain joins TRBV30 and TRBJ2-1; D unclear. CDR3 size: 13 residues. Germline lookup yields CDR1 GTSNPN and CDR2 SVGIG (reference sequence). Trimming shortened V by 3 bases and J by 11 bases, and 17 bases separated the two germline ends. The CDR3 loop reads CAWRIGTSTKQFF. DNA for the CDR3: TGTGCCTGGAGAATCGGTACGTCAACTAAGCAGTTCTTC.

The genes are TRBV4-2 and TRBJ2-3; 11 bases are a match to TRBD2. V was pared by 4 bases and J by 5 bases, with 8 bases of the junction left unmatched. CDR1 LGHNA and CDR2 YNFKEQ come from the germline V gene. The CDR3 runs 16 residues. DNA for the CDR3: TGTGCCAGCAGCCGGAATAGCGGGAGGGCCGAAGATACGCAGTATTTT. Translating it yields CASSRNSGRAEDTQYF.

This chain connects TRBV5-6 to TRBJ1-2; D not certain. The CDR3 sequence is 14 residues long. The germline V and J ends were trimmed by 0 bases and 3 bases, with 9 bases remaining between them. In germline, CDR1 is SGHDT, CDR2 YYEEEE. In DNA, the CDR3 is TGTGCCAGCAGCTTGGTGAGGGATCACTATGGCTACACCTTC. Translated, it gives CASSLVRDHYGYTF.

The chain joins TRBV28 to TRBJ1-1, with TRBD1 matching over 7 bases. The trim removed 5 bases at V and 6 bases at J, leaving 12 bases unmatched. The CDR3 runs 15 residues. Germline lookup yields CDR1 MDHEN and CDR2 SYDVKM. CDR3 sequence (DNA): TGTGCCAGCAGTCTAGGGGGCGGGGGACCCGCTGAAGCTTTCTTT. It codes for CASSLGGGGPAEAFF.

The rearrangement links TRBV5-1 to TRBJ2-7; weak D call: TRBD2 (5 bases). Trimming shortened V by 1 base and J by 0 bases, and 20 bases separated the two germline ends. The germline gives CDR1 SGHRS, CDR2 YFSETQ. The CDR3 runs to 18 residues. The CDR3 DNA is TGCGCCAGCAGCTTGAGAGTGGCTAGCCGAAATTTCTCCTACGAGCAGTACTTC. Translated: CASSLRVASRNFSYEQYF.

The chain links TRBV12-2 to TRBJ1-1; the table calls TRBD1, which could not be checked here. TRBV12-2 is a pseudogene segment. CDR3 length: 18 amino acids. The CDR3, as DNA: TGTGCAAGTCGCCTCGATCCCGGGACAGGGGAGTTGGGCACTGAAGCTTTCTTT. This codes for CASRLDPGTGELGTEAFF.